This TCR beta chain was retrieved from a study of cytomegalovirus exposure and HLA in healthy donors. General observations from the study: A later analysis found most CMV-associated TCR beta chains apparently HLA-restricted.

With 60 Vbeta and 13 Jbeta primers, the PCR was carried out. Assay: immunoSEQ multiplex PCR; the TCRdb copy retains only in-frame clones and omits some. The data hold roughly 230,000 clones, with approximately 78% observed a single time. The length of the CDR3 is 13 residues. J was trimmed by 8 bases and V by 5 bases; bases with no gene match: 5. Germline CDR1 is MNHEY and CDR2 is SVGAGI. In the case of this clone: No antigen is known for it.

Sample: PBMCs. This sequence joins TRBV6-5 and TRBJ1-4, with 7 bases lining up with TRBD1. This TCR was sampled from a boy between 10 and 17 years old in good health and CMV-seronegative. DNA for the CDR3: TGTGCCAGCAGTCCCGGGACAGCCGAAAAACTGTTTTTT. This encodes CASSPGTAEKLFF.